This record concerns one T cell receptor (beta chain) sequence. Its antigen remains undetermined. No base-level quality is on record; no much larger clone is a single base apart. Only healthy Caucasian donors were included. Three unrelated non-twin adults were additionally sequenced: a male aged 18 to 29, a male aged 50 to 60 and a female aged 50 to 60. Miltenyi CD45RO+ enrichment and human naive T-cell isolation kits were used to isolate memory (CD45RO+) and naive T cells from PBMC. These data come from a study of identical twins (dated by TCRdb to between 2015 and 2016). Regarding the complete study: The study deep-sequenced TCR alpha and beta repertoires from monozygotic twins, unrelated adults of various ages and cord blood to test whether fetal clonotypes persist. To rule out contamination, replicate twin experiments were performed at different times with different library preparation protocols.

Library construction relied on 5' RACE. Reads for this sample came from an Illumina HiSeq 2000. A universal primer binding site was added through template switching, and the final cDNA carried a unique molecular identifier so that TCR cDNA molecules could be counted accurately. Specific primers in the conserved constant-segment region were used to synthesize first-strand cDNA for TCR alpha and beta chains. To control for contamination, every cDNA library was double barcoded, receiving both a SMART-Mk sample barcode and Illumina barcodes. TruSeq adapter sequences along with Illumina sample barcodes were introduced in two successive PCR steps. TCR alpha and beta cDNA libraries were sequenced on the Illumina HiSeq platform with custom primers. The original pipeline was this. Raw reads were processed with MiGEC to extract unique molecular identifiers, and MiXCR was used to determine CDR3 positions. Recombination models were inferred per individual with the repgenHMM and IGoR tools using an EM algorithm. Shared clonotypes were analyzed with the tcR package in R, and sharing was normalized by the product of cloneset sizes. Out-of-frame nonproductive sequences were analyzed to study raw recombination free of thymic and clonal selection effects. TCRdb reran the public reads through fastp at Q25 and MiXCR, keeping productive beta chains. Merged by CDR3 protein, the rows form single entries marked with the most common genes and DNA. The V and J calls were determined by TCRdb, not by the authors. The sample table contains about 690,000 distinct CDR3 sequences; only one count was recorded for around 5.7% of them. Together, the top ten hold around 1.7% of the sample.

Broader findings and caveats from the paper: Abundant cord blood beta clonotypes carried fewer insertions; young adult naive repertoires showed a weaker similar trend, while memory repertoires showed none. Invariant T cells such as MAIT and iNKT could partly confound zero-insertion analyses, though diverse VJ usage argued against this for most clonotypes. In monozygotic twins, out-of-frame TCR alpha sharing was systematically underestimated by recombination models, although the models agreed with sharing between unrelated individuals. Because the same donors could not be followed over many years, the conclusions relied on cross-sectional statistical analysis. Excess twin sharing in beta out-of-frame sequences was weaker because fewer shared sequences lowered the signal-to-noise ratio. Out-of-frame TCR alpha sequences shared between twins showed an excess of low generation-probability sequences compared with coincidental sharing between unrelated individuals.

The V end loses 5 bases and the J end loses 3 bases, and a stretch of 7 bases separates them. From the cysteine up to the phenylalanine, the CDR3 has a length of 12 residues. Solely the CDR3 DNA is kept, with 36 bases framed from the first base. The sequence links TRBV12-3 or TRBV12-4 to TRBJ2-5; no D gene is confidently identified. The sequenced sample consisted of naive T cells sorted from blood. The sample's cell subset or site, from its label and the paper: cells isolated with a human naive T-cell isolation kit. The receptor's source is a man between 18 and 29 years old in good health. The bases are TGTGCCAGCAGTATAGGAGAAGAGACCCAGTACTTC. It encodes CASSIGEETQYF.